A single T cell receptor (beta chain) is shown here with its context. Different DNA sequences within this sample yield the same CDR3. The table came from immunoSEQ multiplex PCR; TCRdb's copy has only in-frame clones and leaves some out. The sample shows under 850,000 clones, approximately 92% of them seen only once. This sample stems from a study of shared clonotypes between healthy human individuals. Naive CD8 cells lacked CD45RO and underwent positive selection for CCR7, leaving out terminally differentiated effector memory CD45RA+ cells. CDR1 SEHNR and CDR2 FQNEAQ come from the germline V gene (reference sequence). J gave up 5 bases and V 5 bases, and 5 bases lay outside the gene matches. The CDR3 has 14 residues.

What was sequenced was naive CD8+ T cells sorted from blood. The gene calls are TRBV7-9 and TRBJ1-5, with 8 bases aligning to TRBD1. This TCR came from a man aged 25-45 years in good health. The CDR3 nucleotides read TGTGCCAGCAGCCTAGGACAGGGCCATCAGCCCCAGCATTTT. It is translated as CASSLGQGHQPQHF.